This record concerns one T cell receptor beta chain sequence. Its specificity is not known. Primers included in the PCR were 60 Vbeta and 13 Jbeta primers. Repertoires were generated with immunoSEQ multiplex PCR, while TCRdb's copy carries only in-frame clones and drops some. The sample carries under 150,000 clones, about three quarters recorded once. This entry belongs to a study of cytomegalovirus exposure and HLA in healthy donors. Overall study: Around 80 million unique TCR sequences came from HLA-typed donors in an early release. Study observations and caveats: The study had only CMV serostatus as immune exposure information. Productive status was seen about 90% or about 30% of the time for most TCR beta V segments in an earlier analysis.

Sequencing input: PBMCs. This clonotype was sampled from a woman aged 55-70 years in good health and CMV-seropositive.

CDR3 nucleotides: TGTGCCAGCAGCTTCGGTCCACGACAGGTGAATCATGAAAAACTGTTTTTT. This encodes CASSFGPRQVNHEKLFF. This chain joins TRBV11-2 and TRBJ1-4, with D possibly TRBD1 on 6 matching bases. From germline, CDR1 is SGHAT and CDR2 FQNNGV. The V and J ends lost 3 bases and 6 bases respectively, with 20 bases between them. The CDR3 contains 17 residues.